This T cell receptor (beta chain) is from a study of cytomegalovirus exposure and HLA in healthy donors (dated by TCRdb to about 2017). General notes on the study: According to an earlier analysis of 587 of the donors, about 180 million T cells yielded roughly 110 million unique TCR beta sequences and approximately 300 Gb of sequence data. Roughly 300 gigabases of sequencing data and approximately 80 million unique TCR sequences were included in an early release covering roughly 600 HLA-typed donors. Of the 398 genotyped donors, 81% fell in the genetic ancestry cluster associated with self-reported Caucasian donors. The study aimed to test whether cataloging public T cell receptors could reveal signatures of past pathogen exposure. The T cell repertoires of 666 subjects were profiled by immunosequencing and related to cytomegalovirus serostatus. Besides the first cohort of some 670 subjects, a separate validation cohort made up of over a hundred different subjects was used. To predict cytomegalovirus infection status, the study combined high-throughput TCR immunosequencing, statistical association of individual TCRs with disease status, and machine learning. In a later analysis, previously published TCR beta repertoires from hundreds of donors were re-analyzed and high-resolution HLA genotyping was added so that TCR occurrence patterns could be studied. Rather than drawing on any new phenotypic data, the later analysis identified candidate immune exposures from TCR beta sequences and the way those sequences occurred across donors. An earlier analysis of more than 450 of the donors used high-throughput TCR beta sequencing to judge whether each TCR beta V gene segment behaved as functional or pseudogenic. Donor age, sex, ethnicity and CMV serostatus were collected together with the repertoire data. A later genetic analysis took genome-wide SNP genotypes for 398 of the 666 donors and used that subset as a discovery cohort. Every discovery cohort repertoire had been produced on one sequencing platform. Both class I and class II loci were covered by HLA typing, at four-digit resolution. The number of typed donors differed by locus: roughly 620-640 for A, B, C, DRB1 and DQB1; 500 to 550 for DQA1; fewer than 610 for DPA1; and about 450 for DPB1. Five DR-DQ haplotypes were treated as single units for association and clustering because of strong linkage in the cohort. Across around 400 genotyped donors of the cohort, an average of approximately 200,000 unique TCR beta nucleotide sequences per donor were sequenced, and approximately 17% of those sequences were non-productive. Study-wide findings and limitations: The authors suggested that the approach could potentially be generalized to other disease states and immunological phenotypes. In an earlier analysis of approximately 590 of the donors, most TCR beta V segments appeared in productive rearrangements about 90% or about 30% of the time, broadly matching IMGT annotations. A few of the identified cytomegalovirus-associated TCR beta chains were confirmed in vitro to be specific for cytomegalovirus antigens. A later genetic analysis associated a missense DCLRE1C variant with V-gene and J-gene trimming of TCR beta chains, and an independent cohort replicated the association. Only TCR beta chains were sequenced in this cohort, and the absence of alpha or paired-chain data limited detectable features. A further reported finding was that TCR beta sequences accurately predicted the HLA-A and HLA-B alleles for most subjects in the first cohort. Because the 87-base-pair reads could not distinguish some IMGT-functional V segments, including TRBV6-2 and TRBV6-3, those segments were excluded. When HLA alleles, especially DR and DQ, strongly co-occurred, TCR associations were difficult to assign to individual alleles. Because counts were too low, about 18 rarely observed V segments, including chromosome 9 orphons, were left out of the earlier analysis of approximately 500 of the donors. According to a later genetic analysis, donors in an Asian-associated ancestry cluster had fewer N-insertions in productive TCRs than the roughly 660-donor mean. In a later analysis, several top co-occurrence clusters were reported to appear linked to parvovirus B19, influenza, CMV and Epstein-Barr virus. A later analysis found that most CMV-associated TCR beta chains appeared HLA-restricted, with HLA associations seemingly driven largely by CMV exposure. While some public TCRs were present in many individuals, most TCR sequences turned up only very rarely across donors. Linkage disequilibrium might explain the correlated functional status among segregating V segments, but an unknown experimental factor could not be excluded. In both the original and validation cohorts, the classifier was reported to diagnose cytomegalovirus status with high specificity and sensitivity. Roughly uniform sequencing depth across donors was assumed in presence/absence analyses, although this assumption may not hold. In a later analysis, around 15,000 TCR beta sequences were associated with specific HLA alleles at a false discovery rate of 0.05. Because HLA typing was missing for some donors at each locus, association tests included only the typed subset. Immune exposure information for the cohort was limited to CMV serostatus. A later analysis found that TCR association rates varied across HLA loci, with DRB1 alleles showing the most associated TCRs and HLA-C alleles the fewest. A cluster of highly shared sequence variants was judged likely to be a technical artifact of the sequencing pipeline. In a later analysis, HLA-associated TCR beta chains were found to be more clonally expanded and to have lower generation probabilities than equally common non-associated chains. A total of fewer than 200 TCR beta chains were listed by the study as associated with cytomegalovirus.

Library preparation used the immunoSEQ multiplex PCR assay. The multiplex PCR relied on a mix of 60 forward primers for TCR Vbeta segments and 13 reverse primers for TCR Jbeta segments. A multiplex PCR assay on genomic DNA amplified the CDR3 region of rearranged TCR beta genes. Amplified TCR beta libraries were sequenced as 87-base-pair reads on the Illumina HiSeq System. The original pipeline was this. Across the 500 to 750 repertoires, a later analysis counted approximately 83 million unique TCR beta chains, some 11 million of which were shared by at least two donors. Raw reads were error-corrected and collapsed into unique sequences with a nearest-neighbor algorithm that merged closely related sequences to remove PCR and sequencing errors. V, D and J gene segments were assigned by aligning CDR3 sequences to IMGT reference sequences. For a sequence to be retained, a match of at least six nucleotides to both a V gene segment and a J gene segment was required. Rearrangements were classified as productive when the CDR3 lacked stop codons and remained in frame with V and J, and all other rearrangements were classified as non-productive. Following IMGT convention, CDR3 was defined as the stretch from the second conserved V-encoded cysteine to the conserved J-encoded phenylalanine. The earlier analysis of 587 of the donors excluded sequences that lacked an unambiguous match to a single V gene segment. In an earlier analysis of a few hundred of the donors, V segments were called functional above 56.7% productive rearrangements and were called segregating when the between-donor standard deviation exceeded 5%. A statistical classification framework was built to diagnose cytomegalovirus status from the catalog of TCR beta chain sequences. A later analysis assigned V and J genes by comparing TCR nucleotide sequences with IMGT/GENE-DB human TR gene sequences. The TCRdist pipeline was used in a later analysis to assign CDR3 sequences and most-parsimonious VDJ recombination scenarios. In a later analysis, every TCR beta chain was defined by the combination of its CDR3 amino acid sequence and its V-gene family, and reads without a unique V-gene family were dropped. In a later analysis, 500 to 700 highly shared, low-generation-probability nucleotide sequences were removed to address suspected cross-contamination and a sequencing artifact. In a later analysis, a clonal expansion index for each public chain was calculated from normalized within-repertoire ranks of inferred template counts. In a later analysis, generation probabilities were computed using a VDJ recombination model fitted to out-of-frame rearrangements, and the results were checked against IGoR. In a later analysis, hypergeometric tests were used to score TCR-TCR, TCR-HLA and TCR-CMV co-occurrence, with a repertoire-size bias correction applied to TCR pairs. A later analysis estimated false discovery rates by permuting HLA or CMV assignments 20 times. In a later analysis, co-occurring TCRs were grouped with DBSCAN, and TCRdist sequence similarity was added when clustering was performed within HLA-allele-positive subsets. Repertoires with fewer than 30,000 or more than 120,000 public chains, plus five repertoires with anomalous nucleotide sharing, were excluded from co-occurrence clustering. What TCRdb holds here is the immuneACCESS table cut down to in-frame rearrangements. Part of the clones is not present; checked against another copy, under half of the missing clones reflect an unresolved V gene, and the others are unexplained. Clone size and the V and J calls come from that table; the DNA yielded D and trimming. The sample data list some 140,000 clones, and 60% to 80% of these were observed just once. 0.85% to 1.4% of the sample rests with the top ten.

The cohort comprised 666 healthy bone marrow donors. Cohort members were all nominally healthy when sampled, although unrecorded immune exposures were likely present. The donor was CMV seronegative and belonged to the group of 350 or so seronegative cohort members. Every donor gave a peripheral blood sample, and the peripheral blood mononuclear cells from that sample were used for TCR beta sequencing. Genomic DNA extraction from the blood cell samples was performed with the Qiagen DNeasy Blood Extraction Kit. Details on this clone: Its antigen target is currently unknown. An end of the junction does not agree with germline; a read error may underlie this.

Measured from the cysteine to the phenylalanine, the CDR3 is 14 residues long. CDR3 DNA only is kept here, 42 bases in frame from base 1. Per the germline V gene, SGHRS is the CDR1 and YFSETQ is the CDR2. The sample was PBMCs. The rearranged chain carries TRBV5-1 and TRBJ2-1, with a weak D call of TRBD2 (6 bases match). This sequence originates from a male donor in good health and CMV-seronegative. The CDR3 loop reads CASSLEFGSGPRLF. The bases are TGCGCCAGCAGCTTGGAGTTCGGGAGCGGGCCCCGACTCTTC.